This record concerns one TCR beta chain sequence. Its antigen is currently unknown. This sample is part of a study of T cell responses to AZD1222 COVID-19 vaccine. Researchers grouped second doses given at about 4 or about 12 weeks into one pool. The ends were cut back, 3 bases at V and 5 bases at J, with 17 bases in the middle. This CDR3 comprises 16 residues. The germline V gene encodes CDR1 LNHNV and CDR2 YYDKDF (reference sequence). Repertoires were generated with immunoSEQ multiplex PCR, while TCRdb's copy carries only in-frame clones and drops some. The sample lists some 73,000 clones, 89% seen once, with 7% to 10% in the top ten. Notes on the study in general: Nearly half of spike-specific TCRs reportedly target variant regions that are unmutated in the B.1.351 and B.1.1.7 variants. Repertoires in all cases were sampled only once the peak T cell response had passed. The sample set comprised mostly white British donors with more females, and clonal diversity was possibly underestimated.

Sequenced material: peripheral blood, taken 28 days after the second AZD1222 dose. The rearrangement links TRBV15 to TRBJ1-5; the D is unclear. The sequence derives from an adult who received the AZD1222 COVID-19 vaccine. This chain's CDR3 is CATSRGLLDYDQPQHF. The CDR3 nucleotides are TGTGCCACCAGCAGGGGCCTGTTGGACTATGATCAGCCCCAGCATTTT.